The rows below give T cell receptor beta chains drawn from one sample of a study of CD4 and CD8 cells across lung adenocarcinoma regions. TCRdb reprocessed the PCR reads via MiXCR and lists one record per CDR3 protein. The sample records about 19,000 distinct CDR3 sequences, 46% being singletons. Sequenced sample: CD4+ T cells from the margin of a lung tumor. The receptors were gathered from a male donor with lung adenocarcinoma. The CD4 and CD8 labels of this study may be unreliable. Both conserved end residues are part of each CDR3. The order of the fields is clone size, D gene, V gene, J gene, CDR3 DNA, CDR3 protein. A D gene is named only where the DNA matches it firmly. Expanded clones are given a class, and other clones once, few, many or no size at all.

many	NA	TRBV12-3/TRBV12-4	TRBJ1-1	TGTGCCAGCAGTTTATCGGGGGGGAAAGCCACTGAAGCTTTCTTT	CASSLSGGKATEAFF
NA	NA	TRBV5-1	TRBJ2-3	TGCGCCAGCAATTCTCCCGGGGCGCCCGGTGTAGATACGCAGTATTTT	CASNSPGAPGVDTQYF
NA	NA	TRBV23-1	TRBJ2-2	TGCGCCAGCAGTATCAATTTGGCGGGATGGAACACCGGGGAGCTGTTTTTT	CASSINLAGWNTGELFF
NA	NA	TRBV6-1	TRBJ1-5	TGTGCCAGCACCAAGGGAGCCCATAATCAGCCCCAGCATTTT	CASTKGAHNQPQHF
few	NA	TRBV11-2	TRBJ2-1	TGTGCCAGCAGCCCGTCGGGCCCCTACAATGAGCAGTTCTTC	CASSPSGPYNEQFF
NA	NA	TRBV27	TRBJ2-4	TGTGCCAGCACGGGGATGTGGGCCACAAATACTCAGTACTTT	CASTGMWATNTQYF
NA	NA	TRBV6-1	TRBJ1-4	TGTGCCAGCAGGGAATTCCGTACAGGGAGGCACGGTGAAAAACTGTTTTTT	CASREFRTGRHGEKLFF
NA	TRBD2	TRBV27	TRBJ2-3	TGTGGCGGGGGGACGGGGTGTCGAGACACAGATACGCAGTATTTC	CGGGTGCRDTDTQYF
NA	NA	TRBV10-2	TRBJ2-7	TGCGCCAACCAGGGGCTGGGAGCCACAGACACGCAGTACTTC	CANQGLGATDTQYF
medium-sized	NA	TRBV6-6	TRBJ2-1	TGTGCCAGCAGTTACCCTGCGGGTGAGCAGTTCTTC	CASSYPAGEQFF
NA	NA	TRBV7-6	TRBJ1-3	TGTGCCAGCAGCCAAAGTTACTCTGGAAACACCATATATTTT	CASSQSYSGNTIYF
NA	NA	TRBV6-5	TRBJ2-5	TGTGCCAGCAGTTTCAGGGGGGGCCAGGAGACTCAGTACTTC	CASSFRGGQETQYF
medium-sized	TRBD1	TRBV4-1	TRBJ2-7	TGCGCCAGCAGCCGCGTTGCAACAGGGGACGAGCAGTACTTC	CASSRVATGDEQYF
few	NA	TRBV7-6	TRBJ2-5	TGTGCCAGCAGCTTAGAAATAGTGGGATTGGAGACCCAGTACTTC	CASSLEIVGLETQYF
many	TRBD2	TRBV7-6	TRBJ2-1	TGTGCCAGCAGCACTAGCGGGAGGTCTTATGAGCAGTTCTTC	CASSTSGRSYEQFF
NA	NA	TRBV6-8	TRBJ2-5	TGTCCCGGCGGTGTAGAGAAAGAGACCCAGTACTTC	CPGGVEKETQYF
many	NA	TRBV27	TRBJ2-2	TGTGCCAGCAGTTTAAAACAGTCCGCCGGGGAGCTGTTTTTT	CASSLKQSAGELFF
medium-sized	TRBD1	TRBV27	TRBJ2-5	TGTGCCAGCAGTTTACACAGGGGCCGAGGGGAGACCCAGTACTTC	CASSLHRGRGETQYF
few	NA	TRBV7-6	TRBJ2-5	TGTGCCAGCAGCCCTATCCGAGAGACCCAGTACTTC	CASSPIRETQYF
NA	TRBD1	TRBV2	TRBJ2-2	TGTGCCAGCAGTGTATCGGACAGGGGGTCCGGGGAGCTGTTTTTT	CASSVSDRGSGELFF